The 11 T cell receptor beta chains presented below share a single source sample, sequenced in a study of blood T cell repertoires in COVID-19. Measured with immunoSEQ multiplex PCR; TCRdb has only the in-frame clones, and not every one. This table has about 200,000 clones, about four fifths appearing once. The specimen was peripheral blood. These receptors were collected from a man in his 60s with acute or convalescent COVID-19.

This clone was picked up a small number of times. The chain couples TRBV5-8 to TRBJ1-3; D is uncertain. The germline V gene has CDR1 SGHTS and CDR2 YDEGEE. Trimming left V 0 bases short and J 0 bases short, with 10 bases between. CDR3 length equals 16 residues. Here the CDR3 reads CASSLEMISSGNTIYF. Written as DNA, the CDR3 is TGTGCCAGCAGCTTGGAGATGATTAGCTCTGGAAACACCATATATTTT.

This clone was recorded once. Other DNA sequences in the same sample also yield this CDR3. For the CDR3, the DNA is TGCGCCAGCAGCCAAGGGTTAGCAACTAATGAAAAACTGTTTTTT. It is translated as CASSQGLATNEKLFF. The gene calls are TRBV4-3 and TRBJ1-4; D remains unclear. CDR3 length equals 15 residues. Germline CDR1 and CDR2: LGHNA and YSLEER. V was clipped by 1 base and J by 0 bases, with 6 bases between them.

The chain employs TRBV30 and TRBJ2-7, with 7 bases that match TRBD1. V dropped 1 base and J dropped 4; count of bases not matched to a gene: 4. CDR1 is GTSNPN, CDR2 SVGIG, per germline (reference sequence). There are 13 residues in the CDR3. CDR3 DNA: TGTGCCTGGAGTGGGGGGACAGATTACGAGCAGTACTTC. The encoded protein is CAWSGGTDYEQYF.

V gene TRBV5-1 combines with J gene TRBJ2-1, with 9 bases matching TRBD1. This CDR3 contains 14 residues. J lost 4 bases, V lost 4 bases, and 3 bases had no gene match. Germline CDR1 and CDR2: SGHRS and YFSETQ. Here the CDR3 reads CASSTGGNYNEQFF. Written as DNA, the CDR3 is TGCGCCAGCAGCACAGGGGGCAATTACAATGAGCAGTTCTTC.

V usage is TRBV11-2 and J usage is TRBJ2-2; D gene unclear. Germline CDR1 and CDR2: SGHAT and FQNNGV. This CDR3 spans 14 amino acids. The V gene lost 3 bases and the J gene lost 4 bases, with 9 bases spanning the gap. Written as DNA, the CDR3 is TGTGCCAGCAGCTTGTGGAGATCCACCGGGGAGCTGTTTTTT. Amino acids: CASSLWRSTGELFF.

The chain links TRBV6-5 to TRBJ2-1; TRBD2 agrees at 9 bases. The CDR3 is 15 amino acids. Germline assignment: CDR1 MNHEY and CDR2 SVGAGI. Unmatched junction bases numbered 8, after V lost 7 bases and J lost 4 bases. CDR3 in DNA: TGTGCCAGCAATCACCCCCTAGCGGGGTACAATGAGCAGTTCTTC. This gives the protein CASNHPLAGYNEQFF.

The rearrangement uses TRBV11-2 and TRBJ2-1, with 7 bases that match TRBD2. With V trimmed by 6 bases and J by 7 bases, 12 bases remained unmatched. The germline V gene encodes CDR1 SGHAT and CDR2 FQNNGV. CDR3 length: 15 amino acids. The CDR3 loop reads CASRPPGLLRNEQFF. DNA for the CDR3: TGTGCCAGCAGACCACCGGGACTACTCAGAAATGAGCAGTTCTTC.

The CDR3 DNA follows: TGTGCCAGCAGTCGGTCCCTAGCGGGAGTACTCTCTGAGCAGTACTTC. It is translated as CASSRSLAGVLSEQYF. The chain recombines TRBV6-2 or TRBV6-3 with TRBJ2-7; 10 bases align to TRBD2. This CDR3 is built from 16 residues. Germline V lookup: CDR1 MNHEY, CDR2 SVGEGT. Unmatched junction bases numbered 14, after V lost 5 bases and J lost 7 bases.

The V call is TRBV5-4, the J call TRBJ2-3; 8 nucleotides agree with TRBD1. Germline V CDR1 and CDR2: SGHNT, YYREEE (reference sequence). The CDR3 runs to 15 residues. V trimming: 0 bases; J trimming: 3 bases; junction bases outside the gene matches: 3. The CDR3 protein is CASSLGTGITDTQYF. The CDR3 DNA follows: TGTGCCAGCAGCTTGGGGACAGGGATAACAGATACGCAGTATTTT.

The chain employs TRBV9 and TRBJ2-5, with a weak D call TRBD1 (6 bases). The CDR3 extends over 15 amino acids. In germline, CDR1 is SGDLS, CDR2 YYNGEE. The V end was cut by 3 bases, the J end by 5 bases, with 17 bases between. CDR3: CASSARTGYPETQYF. The CDR3 DNA reads as TGTGCCAGCAGCGCGAGAACAGGGTATCCGGAGACCCAGTACTTC.

The count of this clone is one. The genes are TRBV30 and TRBJ1-5, with a weak D call TRBD1 (5 bases). V lost 2 bases, J lost 5 bases, and 7 bases lay in between. This CDR3 comprises 12 residues. Germline-derived CDR1 and CDR2 are GTSNPN and SVGIG (reference sequence). CDR3 nucleotide sequence: TGTGCCTGGAGTTTAGGGGATCAGCCCCAGCATTTT. As protein: CAWSLGDQPQHF.